The 3 T cell receptor beta chains below come from one sample, sequenced in a study of T cell responses to AZD1222 COVID-19 vaccine. Only in-frame clones appear in the TCRdb table, and some are missing; sequencing was by immunoSEQ multiplex PCR. Of 85,000 to 130,000 clones listed, around nine tenths were seen once; the top ten hold about 3%. The material was peripheral blood, obtained on day 0 of AZD1222 vaccination. These receptors were taken from an adult in good health.

This chain uses TRBV21-1 with TRBJ1-1; the table's D call, TRBD1, was not checked against the DNA. TRBV21-1 corresponds to a pseudogene. This CDR3 is built from 16 residues. CDR3 sequence reads: CASSKVQGAMDTEAFF. Written as DNA, the CDR3 is TGTGCCAGCAGCAAAGTACAGGGGGCAATGGACACTGAAGCTTTCTTT.

The V call is TRBV6-5, the J call TRBJ1-4; no reliable D call. Germline V gene lookup returns CDR1 MNHEY and CDR2 SVGAGI. The CDR3 length is 15 residues. V shed 4 bases and J shed 1 base, with 10 bases lying between them. CDR3 in DNA: TGTGCCAGCAGTTGGGCGAAGGGAACTAATGAAAAACTGTTTTTT. Protein sequence: CASSWAKGTNEKLFF.

This clone was seen a single time. The chain joins TRBV28 to TRBJ2-3; D could derive from TRBD1 or TRBD2 (5 bases each). CDR1 is MDHEN and CDR2 is SYDVKM in the germline V gene. The CDR3 runs 15 residues. V was pared by 5 bases and J by 2 bases, with 14 bases between. This CDR3 reads CASSPNRDPTDTQYF. Written as DNA, the CDR3 is TGTGCCAGCAGTCCAAACCGGGACCCCACAGATACGCAGTATTTT. Full variable domain (remainder filled in from reference TRBV28 and TRBJ2-3): DVKVTQSSRYLVKRTGEKVFLECVQDMDHENMFWYRQDPGLGLRLIYFSYDVKMKEKGDIPEGYSVSREKKERFSLILESASTNQTSMYLCASSPNRDPTDTQYFGPGTRLTVL.